The 7 T cell receptor beta chains below were found in one sample sequenced in a study of cytomegalovirus exposure and HLA in healthy donors. The PCR was carried out with 60 Vbeta primers and 13 Jbeta primers. This table comes from immunoSEQ multiplex PCR, and its TCRdb copy is limited to in-frame clones, with some not included. Found here are under 200,000 clones; the top ten clones hold around 1.9%. Sequencing used PBMCs. Receptor source: a man between 25 and 39 years old in good health and CMV-seronegative.

The chain joins TRBV7-8 to TRBJ2-7; TRBD2 aligns across 8 bases. The germline V gene has CDR1 SGHVS and CDR2 FQNEAQ. V shed 4 bases and J 4 bases; nucleotides not matched to a gene: 15. The length of the CDR3 is 17 residues. Written as DNA, the CDR3 is TGTGCCAGCAGCTCGCCGTTAGGGGCGGGAGGTCGGTACGAGCAGTACTTC. Its protein product is CASSSPLGAGGRYEQYF.

The chain recombines TRBV10-1 with TRBJ1-1; tentative D call: TRBD1 (5 bases). Germline V gene data show CDR1 as WNHNN and CDR2 as SYGVQD (reference sequence). This CDR3 contains 13 residues. Trimming removed 5 bases at V and 9 bases at J, with 16 bases between. CDR3 amino acids: CASSLYQGFQAFF. CDR3 bases: TGCGCCAGCAGTCTTTACCAGGGCTTTCAAGCTTTCTTT.

The chain couples TRBV18 to TRBJ1-1, with 7 bases identical to TRBD1. In germline, CDR1 is KGHSH, CDR2 LQKENI. V shed 2 bases, J shed 2 bases, and the junction held 8 bases outside the gene matches. CDR3 length: 16 amino acids. The CDR3 sequence: CASSPYDTGANTEAFF. CDR3 DNA sequence: TGTGCCAGCTCACCATATGATACAGGGGCAAACACTGAAGCTTTCTTT. Full variable domain (outside the CDR3, taken from reference TRBV18 and TRBJ1-1): NAGVMQNPRHLVRRRGQEARLRCSPMKGHSHVYWYRQLPEEGLKFMVYLQKENIIDESGMPKERFSAEFPKEGPSILRIQQVVRGDSAAYFCASSPYDTGANTEAFFGQGTRLTVV.

J is TRBJ2-5 and V is TRBV28, with D perhaps TRBD1 (6 bases). Trimming removed 6 bases at V and 9 bases at J, with 14 bases between. This CDR3 region has 12 residues. Germline-derived CDR1 and CDR2 are MDHEN and SYDVKM. This CDR3 reads CASRTGVRAQYF. CDR3 coding DNA: TGTGCCAGCAGGACAGGAGTTAGGGCCCAGTACTTC.

The chain uses TRBV7-2 and TRBJ1-1; D not certain. V shed 5 bases and J shed 7 bases, with 5 bases lying between them. Germline loops: CDR1 SGHTA, CDR2 FQGNSA. This CDR3 has 10 amino acids. CDR3 DNA: TGTGCCAGCAGCCTTAATGAAGCTTTCTTT. The encoded protein is CASSLNEAFF.

V usage is TRBV9 and J usage is TRBJ2-5, with D unclear. The J call is doubtful: the DNA matches TRBJ2-7 better. The CDR3 runs to 13 residues. The germline gives CDR1 SGDLS, CDR2 YYNGEE. The CDR3 DNA is TGTGCCAGCAGCCTTGACGGGTTCTACGAGCAGTACTTC. It encodes CASSLDGFYEQYF.

V is TRBV10-1 and J is TRBJ1-2; 9 bases are shared with TRBD1. Looked up from germline, CDR1 is WNHNN and CDR2 is SYGVQD (reference sequence). This CDR3 region has 15 residues. Unmatched junction bases numbered 4, after V lost 5 bases and J lost 0 bases. The CDR3: CASSPGQGANYGYTF. CDR3 DNA: TGCGCCAGCAGTCCGGGACAGGGAGCTAACTATGGCTACACCTTC.